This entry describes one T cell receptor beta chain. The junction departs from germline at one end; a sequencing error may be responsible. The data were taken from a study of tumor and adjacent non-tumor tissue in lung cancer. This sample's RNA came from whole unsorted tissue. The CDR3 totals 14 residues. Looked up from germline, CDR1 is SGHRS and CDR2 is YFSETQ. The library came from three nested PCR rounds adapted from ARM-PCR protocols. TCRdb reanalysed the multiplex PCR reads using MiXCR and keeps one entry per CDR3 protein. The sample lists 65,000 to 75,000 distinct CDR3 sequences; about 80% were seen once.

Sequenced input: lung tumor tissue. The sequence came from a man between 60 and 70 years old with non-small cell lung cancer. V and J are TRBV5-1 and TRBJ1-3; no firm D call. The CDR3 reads CANSSTSSGNTIYF. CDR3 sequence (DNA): TGCGCCAACAGCTCGACATCTTCTGGAAACACAATATATTTT.